Sequencing of this TCR beta chain was carried out in a study of T-cell memory formation after mild COVID-19 (dated by TCRdb to 2020 to 2022). Turning to the overall study: Most TCR sequence clusters were specific to one of the two donors. In a couple of donors, T-cell clones that expanded and contracted after mild COVID-19 were tracked by sequencing TCRalpha and TCRbeta repertoires over time. The cohort was made up of two young adult volunteers, one female and one male, who were previously healthy.

Summary of the overall study and its limitations: Balanced CD4/CD8 phenotypes were observed for clones contracting from day 15 to 85, whereas a bias towards CD4+ was observed for a second wave of clones expanding from day 15 to 37. Contracting CD4+ clones were found mainly in CM and EM memory subsets, while CD8+ clones were enriched in EMRA. The study covered only a couple of mild cases, and larger cohorts including severe cases with pre-infection samples were considered necessary. SARS-CoV-2 specificity of the second-wave clones peaking on day 37 was not confirmed. The detection of some responding clones in pre-infection memory suggests that pre-existing cross-reactive memory T cells joined the SARS-CoV-2 response.

TCRdb lists the instrument as Illumina NovaSeq 6000. TCRalpha and TCRbeta cDNA libraries were constructed by 5'RACE with constant-segment primers, with sample barcodes and unique molecular identifiers being introduced. RNA was extracted from every sample with Trizol reagent. Libraries were amplified in two PCR steps, with a second sample barcode and Illumina TruSeq adapters added in the second step. Libraries were sequenced on an Illumina NovaSeq with 2 x 150 bp paired-end reads. On the authors' methods: The reads were demultiplexed and collapsed into UMI-guided consensus sequences using migec v1.2.7. Using mixcr v2.1.11, the UMI consensuses were aligned to TRA and TRB V and J templates and assembled into clonotypes. A clonotype was counted as expanded or contracted only if both edgeR and NoisET called the change significant, with noise models trained on biological replicates. For edgeR calls, the thresholds were a false discovery rate-adjusted p below 0.01 and a log2 fold-change of 1. As an exploratory analysis of dynamics, max-normalized trajectories of the 1000 most abundant clonotypes were examined with PCA combined with hierarchical clustering. Separately sequenced CD4+ and CD8+ repertoires were used to assign a CD4 or CD8 phenotype to each responding clone. Starting from the raw public reads, TCRdb applied fastp trimming at Q25, assembled clones with MiXCR and retained in-frame beta chains. Under each unique CDR3 protein, matching rows form one entry showing the most common genes and DNA. None of the V and J calls come from the authors' own analysis; TCRdb made them. The sample records some 320,000 distinct CDR3 sequences, about a sixth of which are singletons. The ten largest make up 20% to 25% of the sample.

Cut back by 5 bases and 3 bases, the V and J ends lie 10 bases apart. The CDR1 and CDR2 encoded by the germline V gene (reference sequence) are DFQATT and SNEGSKA. The CDR3 measures 13 amino acids from cysteine to phenylalanine. Left in the record is the CDR3 DNA by itself, 39 bases read in frame from the first base. This clonotype was observed a handful of times. Its antigen target is currently unknown. One base away there is no much larger clone; base qualities are not given. Ficoll-Paque density gradient centrifugation was the method used to isolate PBMCs. The chain is made from TRBV20-1 and TRBJ1-4; the D gene cannot be named for sure. The source is a man younger than 35 who had mild COVID-19 (a few samples of this study predate the infection). The sample titles of this study are shuffled in the database, so cell type and time point are left out; the donor was told from shared clones. Sequencing was performed on PBMCs or a T cell subset sorted from them (not recorded which). Read as DNA, the sequence is TGCAGTGCTTACCGCGGATCTAATGAAAAACTGTTTTTT. Translated, this gives CSAYRGSNEKLFF.